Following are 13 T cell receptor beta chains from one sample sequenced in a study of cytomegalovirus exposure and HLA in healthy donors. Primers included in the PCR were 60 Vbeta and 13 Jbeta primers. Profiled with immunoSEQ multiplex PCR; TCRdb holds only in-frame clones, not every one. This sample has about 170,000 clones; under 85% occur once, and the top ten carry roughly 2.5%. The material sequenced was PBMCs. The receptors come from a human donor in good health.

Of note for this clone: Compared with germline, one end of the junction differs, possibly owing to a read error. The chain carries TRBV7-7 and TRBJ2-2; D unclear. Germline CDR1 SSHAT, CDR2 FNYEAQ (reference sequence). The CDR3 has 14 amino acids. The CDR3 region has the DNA TGTGCTAGCAGCTTAGAGCGAGGTACCGGGGAGCTGTTTTTT. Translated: CASSLERGTGELFF.

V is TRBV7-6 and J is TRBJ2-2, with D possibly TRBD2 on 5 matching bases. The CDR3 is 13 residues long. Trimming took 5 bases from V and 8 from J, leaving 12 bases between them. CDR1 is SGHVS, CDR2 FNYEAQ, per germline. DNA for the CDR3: TGTGCCAGCAGCATCGTGAGGGAAGGGGAGCTGTTTTTT. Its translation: CASSIVREGELFF.

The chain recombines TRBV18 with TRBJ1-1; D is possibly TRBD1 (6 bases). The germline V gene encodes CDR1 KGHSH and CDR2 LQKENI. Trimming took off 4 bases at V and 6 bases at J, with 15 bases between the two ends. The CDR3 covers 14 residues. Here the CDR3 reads CASSQETGNSEAFF. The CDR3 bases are TGTGCCAGCTCACAAGAAACAGGGAATTCTGAAGCTTTCTTT.

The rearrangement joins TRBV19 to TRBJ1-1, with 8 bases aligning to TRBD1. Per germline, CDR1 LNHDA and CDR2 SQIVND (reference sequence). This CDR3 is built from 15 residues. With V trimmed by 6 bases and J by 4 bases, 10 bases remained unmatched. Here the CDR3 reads CASRPGGKLTTEAFF. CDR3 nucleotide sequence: TGTGCCAGTAGGCCAGGGGGCAAGCTTACCACTGAAGCTTTCTTT.

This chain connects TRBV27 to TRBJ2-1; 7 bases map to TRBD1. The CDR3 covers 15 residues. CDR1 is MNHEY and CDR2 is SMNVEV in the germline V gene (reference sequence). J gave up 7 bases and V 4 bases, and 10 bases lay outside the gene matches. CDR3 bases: TGTGCCAGCAGTTACAGACAGGGAGAATTGAATGAGCAGTTCTTC. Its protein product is CASSYRQGELNEQFF.

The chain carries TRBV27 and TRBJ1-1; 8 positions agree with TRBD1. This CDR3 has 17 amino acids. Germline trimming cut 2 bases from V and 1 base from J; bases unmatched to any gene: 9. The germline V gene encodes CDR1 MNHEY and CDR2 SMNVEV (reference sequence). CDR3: CASSLLPGGGRNTEAFF. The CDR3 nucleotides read TGTGCCAGCAGTTTACTTCCAGGGGGCGGAAGGAACACTGAAGCTTTCTTT.

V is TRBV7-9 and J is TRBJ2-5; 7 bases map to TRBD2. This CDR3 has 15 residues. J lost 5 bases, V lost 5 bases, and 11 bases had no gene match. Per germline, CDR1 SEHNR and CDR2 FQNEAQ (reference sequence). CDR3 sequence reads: CASSAKGLPSETQYF. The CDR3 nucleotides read TGTGCCAGCAGCGCCAAGGGACTACCTTCGGAGACCCAGTACTTC.

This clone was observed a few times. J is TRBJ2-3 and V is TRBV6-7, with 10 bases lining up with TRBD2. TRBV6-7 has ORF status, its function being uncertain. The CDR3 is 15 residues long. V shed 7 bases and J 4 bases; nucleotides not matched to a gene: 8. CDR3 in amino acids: CASTRGLAGADTQYF. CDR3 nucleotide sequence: TGTGCCAGCACCCGGGGGCTAGCGGGGGCAGATACGCAGTATTTT.

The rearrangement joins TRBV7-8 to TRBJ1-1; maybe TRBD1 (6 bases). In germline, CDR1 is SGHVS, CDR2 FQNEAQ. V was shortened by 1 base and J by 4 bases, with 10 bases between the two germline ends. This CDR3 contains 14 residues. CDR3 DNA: TGTGCCAGCAGCTTAGGTCGGACAGTCACTGAAGCTTTCTTT. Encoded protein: CASSLGRTVTEAFF.

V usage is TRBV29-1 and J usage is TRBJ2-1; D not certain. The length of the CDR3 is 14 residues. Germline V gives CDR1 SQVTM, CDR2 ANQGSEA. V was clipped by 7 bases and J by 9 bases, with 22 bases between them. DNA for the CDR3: TGCAGCGGTCTGATAACTACCAGTCGTGGTGAGCAGTTCTTC. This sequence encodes CSGLITTSRGEQFF.

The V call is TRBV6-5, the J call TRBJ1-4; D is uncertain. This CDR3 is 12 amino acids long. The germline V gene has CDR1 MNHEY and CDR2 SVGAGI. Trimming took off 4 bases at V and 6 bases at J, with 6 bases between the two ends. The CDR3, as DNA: TGTGCCAGCAGTTCCCTCGATGAAAAACTGTTTTTT. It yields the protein CASSSLDEKLFF.

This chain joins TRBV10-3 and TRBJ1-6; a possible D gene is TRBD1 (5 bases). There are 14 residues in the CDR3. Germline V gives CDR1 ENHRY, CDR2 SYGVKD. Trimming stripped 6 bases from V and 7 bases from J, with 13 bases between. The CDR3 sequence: CAIRLDSRNSPLHF. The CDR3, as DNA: TGTGCCATCAGACTCGACAGCCGCAATTCACCCCTCCACTTT.

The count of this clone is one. The CDR3 bases are TGTGCCAGCAGCGGGGGACAGTCGATCTACGAGCAGTACTTC. Translation gives CASSGGQSIYEQYF. V gene TRBV7-9 combines with J gene TRBJ2-7, with 7 bases fitting TRBD1. The CDR3 has 14 amino acids. Looked up from germline, CDR1 is SEHNR and CDR2 is FQNEAQ (reference sequence). V dropped 5 bases and J dropped 3; count of bases not matched to a gene: 7. Based on the CDR3 plus reference TRBV7-9 and TRBJ2-7, the full variable domain is DTGVSQNPRHKITKRGQNVTFRCDPISEHNRLYWYRQTLGQGPEFLTYFQNEAQLEKSRLLSDRFSAERPKGSFSTLEIQRTEQGDSAMYLCASSGGQSIYEQYFGPGTRLTVT.